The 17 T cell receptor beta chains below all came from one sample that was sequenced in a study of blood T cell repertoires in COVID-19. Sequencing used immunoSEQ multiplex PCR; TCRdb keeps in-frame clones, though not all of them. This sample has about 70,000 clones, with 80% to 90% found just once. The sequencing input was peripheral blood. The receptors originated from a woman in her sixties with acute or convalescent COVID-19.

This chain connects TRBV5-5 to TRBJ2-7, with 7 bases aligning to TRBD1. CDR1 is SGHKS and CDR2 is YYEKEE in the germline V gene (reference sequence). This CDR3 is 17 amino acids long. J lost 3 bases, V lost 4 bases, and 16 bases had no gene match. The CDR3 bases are TGTGCCAGCAGCCTAAAGACCCTGACAGGGTCGTTCTACGAGCAGTACTTC. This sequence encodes CASSLKTLTGSFYEQYF.

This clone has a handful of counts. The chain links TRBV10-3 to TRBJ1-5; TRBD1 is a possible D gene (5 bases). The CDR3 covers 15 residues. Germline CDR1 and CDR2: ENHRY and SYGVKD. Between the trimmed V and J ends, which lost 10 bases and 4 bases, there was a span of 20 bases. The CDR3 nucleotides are TGTGCCAGCCCCTCCATGACAGATTTAAATCAGCCCCAGCATTTT. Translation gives CASPSMTDLNQPQHF.

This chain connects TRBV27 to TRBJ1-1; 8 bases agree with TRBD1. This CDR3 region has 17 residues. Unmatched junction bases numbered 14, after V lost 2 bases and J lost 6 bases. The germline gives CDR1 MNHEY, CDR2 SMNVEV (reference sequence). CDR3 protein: CASSLVGIGQGRAEAFF. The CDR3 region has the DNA TGTGCCAGCAGTTTAGTAGGTATCGGACAGGGACGGGCTGAAGCTTTCTTT.

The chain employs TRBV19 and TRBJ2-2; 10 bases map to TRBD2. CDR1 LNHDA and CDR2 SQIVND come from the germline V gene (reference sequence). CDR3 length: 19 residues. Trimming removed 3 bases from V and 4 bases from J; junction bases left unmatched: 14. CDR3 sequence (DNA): TGTGCCAGTAGTATGGTGGCTAGCGGGGGACATATAAGCACCGGGGAGCTGTTTTTT. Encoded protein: CASSMVASGGHISTGELFF. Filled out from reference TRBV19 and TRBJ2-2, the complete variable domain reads DGGITQSPKYLFRKEGQNVTLSCEQNLNHDAMYWYRQDPGQGLRLIYYSQIVNDFQKGDIAEGYSVSREKKESFPLTVTSAQKNPTAFYLCASSMVASGGHISTGELFFGEGSRLTVL.

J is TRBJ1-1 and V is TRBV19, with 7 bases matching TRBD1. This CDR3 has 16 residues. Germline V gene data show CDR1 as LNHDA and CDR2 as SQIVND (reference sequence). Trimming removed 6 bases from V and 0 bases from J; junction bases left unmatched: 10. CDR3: CASSPGQRLLNTEAFF. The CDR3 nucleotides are TGTGCCAGTAGCCCGGGACAGCGACTTTTGAACACTGAAGCTTTCTTT.

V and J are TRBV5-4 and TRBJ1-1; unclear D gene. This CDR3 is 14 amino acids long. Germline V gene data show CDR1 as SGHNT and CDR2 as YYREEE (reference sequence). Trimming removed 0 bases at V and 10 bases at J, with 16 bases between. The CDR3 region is CASSLAAGVGGAFF. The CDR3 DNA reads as TGTGCCAGCAGCTTGGCCGCAGGCGTGGGAGGAGCTTTCTTT.

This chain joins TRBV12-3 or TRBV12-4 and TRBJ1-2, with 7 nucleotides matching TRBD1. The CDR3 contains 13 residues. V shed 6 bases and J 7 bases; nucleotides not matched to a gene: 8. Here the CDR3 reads CASSHSGQLGYTF. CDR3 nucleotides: TGTGCCAGCAGCCATTCGGGACAGCTTGGCTACACCTTC.

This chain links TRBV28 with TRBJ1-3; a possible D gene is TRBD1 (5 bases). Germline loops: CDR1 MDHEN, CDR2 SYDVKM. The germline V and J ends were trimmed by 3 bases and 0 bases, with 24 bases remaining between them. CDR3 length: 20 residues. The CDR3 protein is CASSLAGAAAPRASGNTIYF. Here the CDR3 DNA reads TGTGCCAGCAGTTTGGCTGGGGCGGCAGCCCCAAGGGCCTCTGGAAACACCATATATTTT.

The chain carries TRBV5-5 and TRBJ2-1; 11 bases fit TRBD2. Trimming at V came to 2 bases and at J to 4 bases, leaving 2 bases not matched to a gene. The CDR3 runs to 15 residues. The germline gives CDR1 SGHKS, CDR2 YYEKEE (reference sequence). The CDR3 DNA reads TGTGCCAGCAGCTTACTAGCGGGGGCTTACAATGAGCAGTTCTTC. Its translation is CASSLLAGAYNEQFF.

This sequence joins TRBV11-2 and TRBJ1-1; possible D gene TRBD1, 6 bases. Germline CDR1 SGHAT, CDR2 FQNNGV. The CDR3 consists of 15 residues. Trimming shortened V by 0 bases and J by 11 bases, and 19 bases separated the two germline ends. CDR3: CASSLDRSGDVGAFF. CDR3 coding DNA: TGTGCCAGCAGCTTAGATAGGTCAGGGGATGTCGGGGCTTTCTTT.

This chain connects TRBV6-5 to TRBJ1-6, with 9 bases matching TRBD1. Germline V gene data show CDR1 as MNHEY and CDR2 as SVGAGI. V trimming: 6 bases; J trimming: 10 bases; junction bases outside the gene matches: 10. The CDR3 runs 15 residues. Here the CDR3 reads CASSAQGQGVSPLHF. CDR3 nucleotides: TGTGCCAGCAGCGCCCAGGGACAGGGAGTCTCACCCCTCCACTTT.

This CDR3 is CASSTDRVGNSPLHF. The CDR3 nucleotides read TGTGCCAGCAGTACGGACAGGGTTGGTAATTCACCCCTCCACTTT. This chain uses TRBV6-5 with TRBJ1-6; 8 positions agree with TRBD1. V shed 5 bases and J 6 bases; nucleotides not matched to a gene: 6. CDR1 and CDR2 (germline): MNHEY, SVGAGI. The CDR3 loop spans 15 amino acids.

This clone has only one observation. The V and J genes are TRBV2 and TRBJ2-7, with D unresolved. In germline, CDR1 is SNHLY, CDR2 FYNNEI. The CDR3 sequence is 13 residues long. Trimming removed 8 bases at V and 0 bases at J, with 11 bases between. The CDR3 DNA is TGTGCCAGCGTCATCGCAGGCTCCTACGAGCAGTACTTC. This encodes CASVIAGSYEQYF.

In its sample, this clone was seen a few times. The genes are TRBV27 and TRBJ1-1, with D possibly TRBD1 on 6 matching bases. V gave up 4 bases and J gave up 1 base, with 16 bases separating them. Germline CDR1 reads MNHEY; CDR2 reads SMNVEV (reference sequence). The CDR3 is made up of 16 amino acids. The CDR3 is CASSSLWTDTNTEAFF. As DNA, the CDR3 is TGTGCCAGCAGTTCCCTCTGGACAGATACGAACACTGAAGCTTTCTTT.

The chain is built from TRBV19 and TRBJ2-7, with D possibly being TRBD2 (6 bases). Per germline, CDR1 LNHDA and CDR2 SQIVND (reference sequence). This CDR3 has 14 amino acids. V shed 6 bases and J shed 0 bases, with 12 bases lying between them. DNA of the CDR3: TGTGCCAGTAGGGCTAGCGTGAACTCCTACGAGCAGTACTTC. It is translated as CASRASVNSYEQYF.

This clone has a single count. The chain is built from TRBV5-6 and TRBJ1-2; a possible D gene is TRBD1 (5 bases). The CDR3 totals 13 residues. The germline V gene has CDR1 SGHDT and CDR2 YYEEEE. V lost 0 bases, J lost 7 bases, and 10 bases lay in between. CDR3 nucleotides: TGTGCCAGCAGCTTGGAGGGCAGGGCTGGCTACACCTTC. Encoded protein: CASSLEGRAGYTF.

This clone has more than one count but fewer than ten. The CDR3 is CASSKRTGGQETQYF. In DNA, the CDR3 is TGTGCCAGCAGCAAGCGGACAGGGGGTCAAGAGACCCAGTACTTC. The chain recombines TRBV5-6 with TRBJ2-5; 10 positions match TRBD1. This CDR3 comprises 15 residues. Germline V lookup: CDR1 SGHDT, CDR2 YYEEEE. V shed 4 bases and J 2 bases; nucleotides not matched to a gene: 5. The whole variable domain, remainder taken from reference TRBV5-6 and TRBJ2-5, is DAGVTQSPTHLIKTRGQQVTLRCSPKSGHDTVSWYQQALGQGPQFIFQYYEEEERQRGNFPDRFSGHQFPNYSSELNVNALLLGDSALYLCASSKRTGGQETQYFGPGTRLLVL.